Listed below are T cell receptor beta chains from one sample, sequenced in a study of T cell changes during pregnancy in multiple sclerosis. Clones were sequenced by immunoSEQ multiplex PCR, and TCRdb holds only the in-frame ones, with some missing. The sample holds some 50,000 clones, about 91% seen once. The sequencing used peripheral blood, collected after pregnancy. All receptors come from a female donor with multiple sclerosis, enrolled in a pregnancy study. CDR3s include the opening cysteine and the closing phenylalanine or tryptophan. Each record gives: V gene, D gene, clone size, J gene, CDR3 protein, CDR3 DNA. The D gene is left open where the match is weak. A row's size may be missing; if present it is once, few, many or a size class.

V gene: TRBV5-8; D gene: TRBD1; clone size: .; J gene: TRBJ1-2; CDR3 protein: CASSFQGAGYGYTF; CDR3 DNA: TGTGCCAGCAGCTTCCAGGGGGCGGGCTATGGCTACACCTTC
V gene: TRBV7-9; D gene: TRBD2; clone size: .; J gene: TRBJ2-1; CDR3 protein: CASSPTSGGYNEQFF; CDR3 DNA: TGTGCCAGCAGCCCTACTAGCGGGGGGTACAATGAGCAGTTCTTC
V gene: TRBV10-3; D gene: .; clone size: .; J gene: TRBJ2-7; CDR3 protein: CAIAHRGNEQYF; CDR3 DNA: TGTGCCATCGCCCACCGGGGAAACGAGCAGTACTTC
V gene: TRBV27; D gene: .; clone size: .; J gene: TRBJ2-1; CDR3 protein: CASTFSPGNEQFF; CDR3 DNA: TGTGCCAGCACCTTTTCCCCAGGGAATGAGCAGTTCTTC
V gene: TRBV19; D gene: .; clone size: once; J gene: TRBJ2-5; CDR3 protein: CASSPEGKTQYF; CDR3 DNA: TGTGCCAGTAGTCCAGAGGGTAAGACCCAGTACTTC
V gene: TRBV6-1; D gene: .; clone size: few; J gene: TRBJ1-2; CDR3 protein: CASSEDGRVRGYTF; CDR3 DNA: TGTGCCAGCAGTGAAGATGGCAGGGTGAGAGGCTACACCTTC
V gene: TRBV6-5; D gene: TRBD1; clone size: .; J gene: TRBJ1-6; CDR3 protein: CASRTGPNSPLHF; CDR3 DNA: TGTGCCAGCAGGACAGGGCCCAATTCACCCCTCCACTTT
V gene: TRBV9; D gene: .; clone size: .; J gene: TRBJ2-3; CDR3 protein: CASSVKRSASTDTQYF; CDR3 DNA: TGTGCCAGCAGCGTAAAGCGGTCCGCTAGCACAGATACGCAGTATTTT
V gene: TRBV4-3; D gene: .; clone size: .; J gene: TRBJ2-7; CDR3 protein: CASSQGGNLIHEQYF; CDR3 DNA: TGCGCCAGCAGCCAAGGGGGCAACTTGATCCACGAGCAGTACTTC
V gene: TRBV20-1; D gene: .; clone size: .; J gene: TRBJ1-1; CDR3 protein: CSAREALRAFF; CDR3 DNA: TGCAGTGCTAGAGAGGCACTGAGGGCTTTCTTT
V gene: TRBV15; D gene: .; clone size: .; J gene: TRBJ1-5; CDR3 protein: CATSRGDSNQPQHF; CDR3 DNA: TGTGCCACCAGCAGAGGAGATAGCAATCAGCCCCAGCATTTT
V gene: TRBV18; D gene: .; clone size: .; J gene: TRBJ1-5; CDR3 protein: CASSSQGQINQPQHF; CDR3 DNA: TGTGCCAGCTCGTCCCAGGGACAAATTAATCAGCCCCAGCATTTT
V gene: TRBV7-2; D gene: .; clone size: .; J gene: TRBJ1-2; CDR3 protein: CASSLEWAGRRYGYTF; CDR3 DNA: TGTGCCAGCAGCTTAGAATGGGCAGGGCGAAGGTATGGCTACACCTTC
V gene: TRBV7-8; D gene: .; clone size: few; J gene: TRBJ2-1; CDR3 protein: CASSSAGRDSNGFF; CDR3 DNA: TGTGCCAGCAGCTCGGCGGGACGAGACAGCAATGGGTTCTTC
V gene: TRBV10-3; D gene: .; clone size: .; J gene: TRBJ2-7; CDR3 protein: CAISESPGQGLYEQYF; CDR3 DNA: TGTGCCATCAGTGAGTCGCCGGGACAAGGGCTCTACGAGCAGTACTTC
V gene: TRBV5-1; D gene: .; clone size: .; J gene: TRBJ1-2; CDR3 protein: CASSLAFSRGRHYGYTF; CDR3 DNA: TGCGCCAGCAGCTTGGCCTTTTCACGCGGCAGACACTATGGCTACACCTTC
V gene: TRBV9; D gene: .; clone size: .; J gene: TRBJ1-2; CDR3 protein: CASGGDTSNYGYTF; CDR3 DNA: TGTGCCAGCGGGGGGGACACTTCTAACTATGGCTACACCTTC
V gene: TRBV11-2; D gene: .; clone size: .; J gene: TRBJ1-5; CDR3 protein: CASSLWQGPNQPQHF; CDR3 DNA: TGTGCCAGCAGCTTATGGCAGGGGCCCAATCAGCCCCAGCATTTT
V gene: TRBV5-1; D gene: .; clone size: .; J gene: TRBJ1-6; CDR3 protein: CASKLDSSNSPLHF; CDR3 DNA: TGCGCCAGCAAGCTTGATTCGAGCAATTCACCCCTCCACTTT
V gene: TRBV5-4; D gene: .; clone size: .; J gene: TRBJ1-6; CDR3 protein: CASSLDRSQGPLHF; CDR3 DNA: TGTGCCAGCAGCTTGGACAGGAGCCAGGGGCCCCTCCACTTT
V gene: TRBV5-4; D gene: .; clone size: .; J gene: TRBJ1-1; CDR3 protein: CASSFRRKKTEAFF; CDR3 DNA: TGTGCCAGCAGCTTCAGGAGGAAGAAGACTGAAGCTTTCTTT
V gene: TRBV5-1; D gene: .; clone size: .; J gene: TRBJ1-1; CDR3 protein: CASSLNLDTNEAFF; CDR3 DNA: TGCGCCAGCAGCTTGAACCTCGACACCAACGAAGCTTTCTTT
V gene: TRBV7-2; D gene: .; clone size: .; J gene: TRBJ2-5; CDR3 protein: CASSSSWAGAQETQYF; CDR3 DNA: TGTGCCAGCAGCTCCTCCTGGGCAGGGGCCCAAGAGACCCAGTACTTC
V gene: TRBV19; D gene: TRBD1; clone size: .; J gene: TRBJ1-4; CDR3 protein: CASSFSGTADEKLFF; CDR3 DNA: TGTGCCAGTAGTTTCTCCGGGACAGCGGATGAAAAACTGTTTTTT
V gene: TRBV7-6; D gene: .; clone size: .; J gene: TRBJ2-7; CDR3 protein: CASSLAGGGDEQYF; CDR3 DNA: TGTGCCAGCAGCTTAGCGGGAGGGGGGGACGAGCAGTACTTC
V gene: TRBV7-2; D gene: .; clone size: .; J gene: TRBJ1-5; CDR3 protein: CASRPGTNINQPQHF; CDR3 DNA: TGTGCCAGCAGACCCGGGACAAATATCAATCAGCCCCAGCATTTT
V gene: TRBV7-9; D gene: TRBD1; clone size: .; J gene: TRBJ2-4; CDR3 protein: CASSIPGQELF; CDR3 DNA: TGTGCCAGCAGCATACCGGGACAGGAGCTATTC
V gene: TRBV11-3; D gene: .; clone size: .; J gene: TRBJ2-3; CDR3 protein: CASSLDPVLTQYF; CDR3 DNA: TGTGCCAGCAGCTTAGATCCGGTCCTTACGCAGTATTTT
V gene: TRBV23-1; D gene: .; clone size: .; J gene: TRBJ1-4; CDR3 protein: CASSQLSDSASSSLEEKLFF; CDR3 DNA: TGCGCCAGCAGTCAATTGAGCGACAGTGCATCTTCGAGTTTGGAGGAAAAACTGTTTTTT
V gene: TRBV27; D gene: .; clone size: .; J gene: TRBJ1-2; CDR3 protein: CASSTVGVPLYGYTF; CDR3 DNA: TGTGCCAGCAGTACCGTCGGGGTTCCTCTTTATGGCTACACCTTC
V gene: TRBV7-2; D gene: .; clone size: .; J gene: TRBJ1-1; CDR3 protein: CASSFTGSGGTEAFF; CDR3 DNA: TGTGCCAGCAGCTTTACAGGGTCGGGCGGTACTGAAGCTTTCTTT
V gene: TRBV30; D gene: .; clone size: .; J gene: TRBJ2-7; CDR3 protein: CAWRGLGYEQYF; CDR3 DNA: TGTGCCTGGAGGGGGCTGGGGTACGAGCAGTACTTC
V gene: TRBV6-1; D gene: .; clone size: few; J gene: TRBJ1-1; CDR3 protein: CASSHETPNTEAFF; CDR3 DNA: TGTGCCAGCAGTCATGAGACACCCAACACTGAAGCTTTCTTT
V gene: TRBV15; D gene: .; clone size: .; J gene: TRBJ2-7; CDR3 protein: CATSRDEGSAFYEQYF; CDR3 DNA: TGTGCCACCAGCAGAGATGAGGGCAGTGCCTTCTACGAGCAGTACTTC
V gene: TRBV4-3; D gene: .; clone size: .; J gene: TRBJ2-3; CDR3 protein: CASSQEGMREQYF; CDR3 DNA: TGCGCCAGCAGCCAAGAAGGAATGCGGGAGCAGTATTTT
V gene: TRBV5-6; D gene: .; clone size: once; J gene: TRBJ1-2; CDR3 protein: CASTYYTTGPNYGYTF; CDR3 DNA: TGTGCCAGCACCTACTACACGACAGGCCCGAACTATGGCTACACCTTC
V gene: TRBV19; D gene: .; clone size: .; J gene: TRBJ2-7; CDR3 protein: CASSNRGASYEQYF; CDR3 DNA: TGTGCCAGTAGTAACCGGGGGGCCTCCTACGAGCAGTACTTC
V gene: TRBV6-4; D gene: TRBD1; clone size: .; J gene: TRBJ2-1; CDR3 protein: CASSATRGSSYNEQFF; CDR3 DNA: TGTGCCAGCAGTGCTACCAGGGGGAGCTCCTACAATGAGCAGTTCTTC
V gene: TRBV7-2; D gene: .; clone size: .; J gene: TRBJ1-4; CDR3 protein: CASSLVGGAVGEKLFF; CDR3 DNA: TGTGCCAGCAGCTTAGTGGGGGGGGCAGTTGGGGAAAAACTGTTTTTT
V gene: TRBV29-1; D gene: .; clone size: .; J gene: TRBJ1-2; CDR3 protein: CSVEGQHYGYTF; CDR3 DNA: TGCAGCGTTGAAGGACAGCACTATGGCTACACCTTC
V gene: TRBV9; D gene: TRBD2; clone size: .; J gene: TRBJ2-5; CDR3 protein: CASSALAGGKETQYF; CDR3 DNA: TGTGCCAGCAGCGCGCTAGCGGGGGGCAAAGAGACCCAGTACTTC
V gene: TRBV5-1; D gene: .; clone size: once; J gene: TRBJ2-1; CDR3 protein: CASSLARNEQFF; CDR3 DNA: TGCGCCAGCAGCTTGGCGCGGAATGAGCAGTTCTTC
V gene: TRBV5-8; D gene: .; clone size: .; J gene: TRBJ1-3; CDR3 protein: CASSITVSGNTIYF; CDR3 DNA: TGTGCCAGCAGCATTACAGTCTCTGGAAACACCATATATTTT
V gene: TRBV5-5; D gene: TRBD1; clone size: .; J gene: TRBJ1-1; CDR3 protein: CASSLAGGLNTEAFF; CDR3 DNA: TGTGCCAGCAGCTTGGCAGGGGGGTTGAACACTGAAGCTTTCTTT
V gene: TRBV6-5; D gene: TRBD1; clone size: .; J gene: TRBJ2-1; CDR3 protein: CASSYENRGGDEQFF; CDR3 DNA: TGTGCCAGCAGTTACGAGAACAGGGGTGGGGATGAGCAGTTCTTC
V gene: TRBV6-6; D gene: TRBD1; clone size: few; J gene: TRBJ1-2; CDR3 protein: CASSYSPDRGRGYTF; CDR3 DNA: TGTGCCAGCAGTTACTCGCCGGACAGGGGGCGAGGCTACACCTTC
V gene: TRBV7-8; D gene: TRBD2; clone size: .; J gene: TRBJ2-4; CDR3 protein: CASSLYRVAGGDKNIQYF; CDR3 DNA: TGTGCCAGCAGCTTATATAGGGTAGCGGGGGGAGACAAAAACATTCAGTACTTC
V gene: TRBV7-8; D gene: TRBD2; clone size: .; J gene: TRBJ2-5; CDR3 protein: CASSLLTSGGRSRETQYF; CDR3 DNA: TGTGCCAGCAGCTTATTAACTAGCGGGGGGAGATCTCGCGAGACCCAGTACTTC
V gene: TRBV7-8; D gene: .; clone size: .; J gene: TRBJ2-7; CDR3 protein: CASSSGQGVHEQYF; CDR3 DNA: TGTGCCAGCAGCTCGGGACAAGGGGTACACGAGCAGTACTTC